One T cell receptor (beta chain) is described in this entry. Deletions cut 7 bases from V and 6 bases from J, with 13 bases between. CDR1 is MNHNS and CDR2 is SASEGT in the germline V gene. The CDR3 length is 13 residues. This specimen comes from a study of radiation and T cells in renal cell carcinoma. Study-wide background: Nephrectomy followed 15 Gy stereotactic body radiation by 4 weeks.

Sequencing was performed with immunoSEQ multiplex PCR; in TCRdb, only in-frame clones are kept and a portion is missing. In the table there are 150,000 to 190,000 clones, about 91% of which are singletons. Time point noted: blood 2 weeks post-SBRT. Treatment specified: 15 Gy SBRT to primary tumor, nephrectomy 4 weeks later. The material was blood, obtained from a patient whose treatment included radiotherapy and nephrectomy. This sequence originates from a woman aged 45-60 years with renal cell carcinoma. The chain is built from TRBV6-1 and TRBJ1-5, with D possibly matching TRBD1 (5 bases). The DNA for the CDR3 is TGTGCCAGCATGAGGCAGGGATTTCAGCCCCAGCATTTT. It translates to CASMRQGFQPQHF.